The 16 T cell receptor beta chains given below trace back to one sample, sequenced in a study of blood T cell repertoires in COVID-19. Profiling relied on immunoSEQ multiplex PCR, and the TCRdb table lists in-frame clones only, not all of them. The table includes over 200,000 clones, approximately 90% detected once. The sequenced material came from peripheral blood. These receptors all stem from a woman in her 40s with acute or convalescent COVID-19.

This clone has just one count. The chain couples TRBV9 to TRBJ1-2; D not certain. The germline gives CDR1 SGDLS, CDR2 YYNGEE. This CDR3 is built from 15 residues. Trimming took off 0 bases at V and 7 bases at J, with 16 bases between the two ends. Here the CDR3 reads CASSVALEAEGGYTF. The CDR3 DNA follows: TGTGCCAGCAGCGTAGCTTTAGAGGCAGAAGGTGGCTACACCTTC.

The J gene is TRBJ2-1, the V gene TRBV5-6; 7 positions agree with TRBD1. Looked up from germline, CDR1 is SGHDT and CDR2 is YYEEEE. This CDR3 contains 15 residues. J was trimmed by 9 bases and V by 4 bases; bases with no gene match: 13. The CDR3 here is CASSPNRQGQGEQFF. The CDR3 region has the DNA TGTGCCAGCAGCCCGAATAGACAGGGTCAGGGTGAGCAGTTCTTC.

Here the CDR3 DNA reads TGTGCCAGTAGTGACAGGTTTGTGCAAGAGACCCAGTACTTC. Translation gives CASSDRFVQETQYF. The chain uses TRBV19 and TRBJ2-5; D may be TRBD1 (6 bases). V lost 5 bases and J 2 bases, leaving 12 bases between the germline ends. Germline V gene sequence: CDR1 LNHDA, CDR2 SQIVND (reference sequence). The CDR3 has 14 amino acids.

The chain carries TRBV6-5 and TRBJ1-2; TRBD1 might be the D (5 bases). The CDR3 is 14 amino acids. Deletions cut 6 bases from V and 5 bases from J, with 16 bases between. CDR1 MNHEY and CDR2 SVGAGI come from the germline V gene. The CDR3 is CASSRPGGGYGYTF. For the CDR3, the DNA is TGTGCCAGCAGCCGTCCCGGGGGGGGATATGGCTACACCTTC.

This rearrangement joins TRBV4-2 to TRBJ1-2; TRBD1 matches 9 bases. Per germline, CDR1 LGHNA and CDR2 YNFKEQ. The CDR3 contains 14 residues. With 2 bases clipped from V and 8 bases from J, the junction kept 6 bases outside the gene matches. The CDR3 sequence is CASSQQDRGGGYTF. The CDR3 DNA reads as TGTGCCAGCAGCCAACAGGACAGGGGAGGCGGCTACACCTTC.

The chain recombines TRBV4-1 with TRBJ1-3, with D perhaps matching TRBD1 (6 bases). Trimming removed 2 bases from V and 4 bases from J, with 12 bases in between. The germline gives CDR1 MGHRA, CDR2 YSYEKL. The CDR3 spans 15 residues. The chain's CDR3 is CASSQPTDRGNTIYF. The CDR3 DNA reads TGCGCCAGCAGCCAACCGACAGACAGGGGAAACACCATATATTTT.

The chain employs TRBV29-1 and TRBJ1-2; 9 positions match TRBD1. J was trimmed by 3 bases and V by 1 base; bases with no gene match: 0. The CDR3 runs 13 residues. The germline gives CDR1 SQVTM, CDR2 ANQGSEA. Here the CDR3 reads CSVEGDRDYGYTF. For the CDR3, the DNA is TGCAGCGTTGAAGGGGACAGGGACTATGGCTACACCTTC. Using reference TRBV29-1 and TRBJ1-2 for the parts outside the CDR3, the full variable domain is SAVISQKPSRDICQRGTSLTIQCQVDSQVTMMFWYRQQPGQSLTLIATANQGSEATYESGFVIDKFPISRPNLTFSTLTVSNMSPEDSSIYLCSVEGDRDYGYTFGSGTRLTVV.

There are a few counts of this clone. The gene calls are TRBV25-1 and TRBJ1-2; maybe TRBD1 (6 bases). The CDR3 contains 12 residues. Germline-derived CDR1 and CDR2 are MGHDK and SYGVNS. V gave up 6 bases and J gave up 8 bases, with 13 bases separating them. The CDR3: CASSPGGRGYTF. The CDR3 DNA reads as TGTGCCAGCAGCCCGGGGGGCCGAGGCTACACCTTC.

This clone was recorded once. As DNA, the CDR3 is TGTGCCACAACTTATGGCTACACCTTC. This codes for CATTYGYTF. The V gene is TRBV19, the J gene TRBJ1-2; unclear D gene. There are 9 residues in the CDR3. Germline loops: CDR1 LNHDA, CDR2 SQIVND (reference sequence). V was cut by 10 bases and J by 5 bases, with 5 bases left in between.

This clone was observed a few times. The CDR3 coding sequence is TGTGCCAGCAGCCCCGGGACAGGGGCCTACAATGAGCAGTTCTTC. Its translation is CASSPGTGAYNEQFF. This chain connects TRBV11-2 to TRBJ2-1; 10 bases agree with TRBD1. This CDR3 is built from 15 residues. Germline CDR1 SGHAT, CDR2 FQNNGV. With 5 bases clipped from V and 2 bases from J, the junction kept 3 bases outside the gene matches.

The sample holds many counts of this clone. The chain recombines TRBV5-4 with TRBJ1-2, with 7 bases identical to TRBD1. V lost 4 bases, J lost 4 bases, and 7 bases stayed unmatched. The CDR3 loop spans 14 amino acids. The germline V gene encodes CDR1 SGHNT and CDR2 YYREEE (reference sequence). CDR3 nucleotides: TGTGCCAGCAGCCTCCGACAGGGAGCCTATGGCTACACCTTC. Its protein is CASSLRQGAYGYTF.

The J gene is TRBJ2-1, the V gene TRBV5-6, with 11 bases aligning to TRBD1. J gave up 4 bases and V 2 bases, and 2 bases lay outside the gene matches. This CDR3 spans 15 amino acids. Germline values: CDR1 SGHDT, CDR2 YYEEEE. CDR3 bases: TGTGCCAGCAGCTTCGGACAGGGGGCATACAATGAGCAGTTCTTC. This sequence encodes CASSFGQGAYNEQFF. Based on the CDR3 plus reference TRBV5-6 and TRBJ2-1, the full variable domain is DAGVTQSPTHLIKTRGQQVTLRCSPKSGHDTVSWYQQALGQGPQFIFQYYEEEERQRGNFPDRFSGHQFPNYSSELNVNALLLGDSALYLCASSFGQGAYNEQFFGPGTRLTVL.

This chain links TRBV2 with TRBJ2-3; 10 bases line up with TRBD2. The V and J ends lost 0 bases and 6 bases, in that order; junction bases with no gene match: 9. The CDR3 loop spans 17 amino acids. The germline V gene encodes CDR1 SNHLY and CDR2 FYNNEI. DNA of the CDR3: TGTGCCAGCAGTGAAGCAGGAACTAGCGGGGAGGCGGATACGCAGTATTTT. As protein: CASSEAGTSGEADTQYF.

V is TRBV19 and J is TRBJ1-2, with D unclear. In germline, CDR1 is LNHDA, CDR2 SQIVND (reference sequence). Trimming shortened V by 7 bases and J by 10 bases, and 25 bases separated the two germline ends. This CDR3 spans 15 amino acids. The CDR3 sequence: CASTSWQKETMTYTF. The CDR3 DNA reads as TGTGCCAGTACGTCTTGGCAGAAGGAGACTATGACCTACACCTTC.

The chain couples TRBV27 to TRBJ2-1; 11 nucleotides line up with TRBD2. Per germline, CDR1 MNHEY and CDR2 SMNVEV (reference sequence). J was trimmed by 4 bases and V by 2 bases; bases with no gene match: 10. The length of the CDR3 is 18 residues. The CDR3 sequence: CASSLRTASGGKYNEQFF. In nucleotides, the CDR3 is TGTGCCAGCAGTTTACGTACGGCTAGCGGGGGGAAATACAATGAGCAGTTCTTC.

CDR3 bases: TGTGCCAGCAGTGAACTAGCGGGGGTTGGGGATACGCAGTATTTT. This sequence encodes CASSELAGVGDTQYF. The chain has TRBV6-1 and TRBJ2-3, with 10 bases matching TRBD2. Germline V gives CDR1 MNHNS, CDR2 SASEGT. The CDR3 spans 15 residues. V gave up 2 bases and J gave up 6 bases; unmatched junction bases: 5.